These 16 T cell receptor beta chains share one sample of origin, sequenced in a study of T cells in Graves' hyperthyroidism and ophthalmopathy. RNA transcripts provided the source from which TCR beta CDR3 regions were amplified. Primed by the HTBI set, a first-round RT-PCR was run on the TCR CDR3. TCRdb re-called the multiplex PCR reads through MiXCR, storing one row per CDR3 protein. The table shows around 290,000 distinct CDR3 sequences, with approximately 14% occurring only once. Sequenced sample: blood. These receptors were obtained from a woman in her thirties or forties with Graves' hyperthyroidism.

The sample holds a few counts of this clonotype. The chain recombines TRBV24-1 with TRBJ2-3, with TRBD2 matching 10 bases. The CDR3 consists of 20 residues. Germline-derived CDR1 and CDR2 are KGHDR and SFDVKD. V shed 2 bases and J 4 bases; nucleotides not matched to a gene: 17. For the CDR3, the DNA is TGTGCCACCAGTGATTCGGTAGGAGGCCTAGCGGGAGTTCCCCCAGATACGCAGTATTTT. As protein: CATSDSVGGLAGVPPDTQYF.

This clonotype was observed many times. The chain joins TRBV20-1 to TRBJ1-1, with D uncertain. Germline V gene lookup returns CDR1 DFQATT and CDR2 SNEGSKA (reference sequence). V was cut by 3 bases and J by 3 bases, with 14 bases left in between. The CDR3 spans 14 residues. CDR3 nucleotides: TGCAGTGCTAGGAACTTGATAAGGGACACTGAAGCTTTCTTT. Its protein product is CSARNLIRDTEAFF.

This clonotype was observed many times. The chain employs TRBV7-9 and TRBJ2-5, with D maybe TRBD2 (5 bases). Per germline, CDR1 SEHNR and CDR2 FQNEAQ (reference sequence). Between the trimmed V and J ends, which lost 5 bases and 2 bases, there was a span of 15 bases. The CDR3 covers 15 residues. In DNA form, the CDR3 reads TGTGCCAGCAGCCCTAAGCGGCGGGTACAAGAGACCCAGTACTTC. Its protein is CASSPKRRVQETQYF.

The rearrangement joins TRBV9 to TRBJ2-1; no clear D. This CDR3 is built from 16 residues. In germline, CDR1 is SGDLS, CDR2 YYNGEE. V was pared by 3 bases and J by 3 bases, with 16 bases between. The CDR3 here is CASSERSRRVYNEQFF. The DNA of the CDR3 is TGTGCCAGCAGCGAACGCAGCAGGAGAGTCTACAATGAGCAGTTCTTC. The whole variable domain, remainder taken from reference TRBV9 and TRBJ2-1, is DSGVTQTPKHLITATGQRVTLRCSPRSGDLSVYWYQQSLDQGLQFLIQYYNGEERAKGNILERFSAQQFPDLHSELNLSSLELGDSALYFCASSERSRRVYNEQFFGPGTRLTVL.

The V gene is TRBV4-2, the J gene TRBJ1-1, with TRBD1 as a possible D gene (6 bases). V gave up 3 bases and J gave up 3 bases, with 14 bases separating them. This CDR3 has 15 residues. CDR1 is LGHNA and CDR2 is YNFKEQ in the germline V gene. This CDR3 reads CASSQRPRGDTEAFF. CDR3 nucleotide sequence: TGTGCCAGCAGCCAGCGGCCCAGGGGCGACACTGAAGCTTTCTTT.

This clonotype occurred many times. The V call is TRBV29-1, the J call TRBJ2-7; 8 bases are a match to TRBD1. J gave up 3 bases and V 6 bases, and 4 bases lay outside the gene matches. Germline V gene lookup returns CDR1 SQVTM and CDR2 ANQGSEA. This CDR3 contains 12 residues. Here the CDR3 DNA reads TGCAGCGTCGGGGACAGGATCTACGAGCAGTACTTC. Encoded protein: CSVGDRIYEQYF.

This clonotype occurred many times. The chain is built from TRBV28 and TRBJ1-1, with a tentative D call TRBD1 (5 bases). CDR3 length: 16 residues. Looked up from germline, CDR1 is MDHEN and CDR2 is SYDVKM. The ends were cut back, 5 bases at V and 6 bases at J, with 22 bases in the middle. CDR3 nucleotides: TGTGCCAGCAGTCCCCAGGGCGCCTCAGAAAAGGCTGAAGCTTTCTTT. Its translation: CASSPQGASEKAEAFF.

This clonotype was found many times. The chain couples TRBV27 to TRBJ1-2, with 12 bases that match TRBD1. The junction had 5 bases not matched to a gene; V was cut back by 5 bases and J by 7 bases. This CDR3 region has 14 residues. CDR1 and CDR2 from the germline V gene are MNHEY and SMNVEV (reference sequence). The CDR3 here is CASSRDRGQFGYTF. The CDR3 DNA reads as TGTGCCAGCAGTCGGGACAGGGGGCAGTTTGGCTACACCTTC.

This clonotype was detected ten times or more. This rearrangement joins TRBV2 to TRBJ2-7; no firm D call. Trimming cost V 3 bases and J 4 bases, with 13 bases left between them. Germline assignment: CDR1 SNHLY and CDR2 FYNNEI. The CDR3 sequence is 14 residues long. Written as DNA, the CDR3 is TGTGCCAGCAGTGATGGACGACAAGTTTACGAGCAGTACTTC. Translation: CASSDGRQVYEQYF. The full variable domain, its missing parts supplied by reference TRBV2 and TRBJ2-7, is EPEVTQTPSHQVTQMGQEVILRCVPISNHLYFYWYRQILGQKVEFLVSFYNNEISEKSEIFDDQFSVERPDGSNFTLKIRSTKLEDSAMYFCASSDGRQVYEQYFGPGTRLTVT.

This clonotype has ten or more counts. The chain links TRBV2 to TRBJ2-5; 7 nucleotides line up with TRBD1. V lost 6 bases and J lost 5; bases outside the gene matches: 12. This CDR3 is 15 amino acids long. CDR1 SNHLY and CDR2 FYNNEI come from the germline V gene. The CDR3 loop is CASRARQGDSETQYF. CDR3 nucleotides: TGTGCCAGCAGAGCAAGACAGGGCGATTCGGAGACCCAGTACTTC.

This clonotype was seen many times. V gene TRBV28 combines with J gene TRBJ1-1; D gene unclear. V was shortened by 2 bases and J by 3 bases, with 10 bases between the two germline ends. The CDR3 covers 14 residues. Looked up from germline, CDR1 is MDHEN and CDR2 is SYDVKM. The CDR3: CASSLVGGDTEAFF. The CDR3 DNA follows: TGTGCCAGCAGTTTAGTCGGCGGGGACACTGAAGCTTTCTTT.

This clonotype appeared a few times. The CDR3: CSVKDRGEGNYGYTF. CDR3 coding DNA: TGCAGCGTAAAGGACAGGGGGGAGGGTAACTATGGCTACACCTTC. The chain employs TRBV29-1 and TRBJ1-2; TRBD1 matches at 10 bases. CDR3 length: 15 amino acids. Trimming took 6 bases from V and 1 from J; bases not matched to a gene: 8. Looked up from germline, CDR1 is SQVTM and CDR2 is ANQGSEA. The variable domain in full, completed from reference TRBV29-1 and TRBJ1-2, reads SAVISQKPSRDICQRGTSLTIQCQVDSQVTMMFWYRQQPGQSLTLIATANQGSEATYESGFVIDKFPISRPNLTFSTLTVSNMSPEDSSIYLCSVKDRGEGNYGYTFGSGTRLTVV.

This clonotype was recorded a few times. The CDR3 DNA is TGTGCCAGCAGTGAAGATATCCTAGCGGGAGTTTCTGGGGCCAACGTCCTGACTTTC. This encodes CASSEDILAGVSGANVLTF. The chain uses TRBV6-1 and TRBJ2-6, with 10 positions matching TRBD2. Per the germline V gene, CDR1 is MNHNS and CDR2 is SASEGT. The V and J ends lost 1 base and 1 base, in that order; junction bases with no gene match: 7. This CDR3 is 19 amino acids long.

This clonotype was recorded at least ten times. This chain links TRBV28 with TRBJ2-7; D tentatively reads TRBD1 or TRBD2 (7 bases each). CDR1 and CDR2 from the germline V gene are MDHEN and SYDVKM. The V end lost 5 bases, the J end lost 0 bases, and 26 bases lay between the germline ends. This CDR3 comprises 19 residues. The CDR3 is CASSQGGGRGRPSSYEQYF. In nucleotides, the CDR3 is TGTGCCAGCAGTCAGGGAGGGGGCAGGGGCCGACCGAGCTCCTACGAGCAGTACTTC.

CDR3 sequence reads: CSALLAGGWYNEQFF. The CDR3 nucleotides read TGCAGTGCTTTACTAGCGGGAGGGTGGTACAATGAGCAGTTCTTC. The chain joins TRBV20-1 to TRBJ2-1; TRBD2 agrees at 13 bases. Germline V gene lookup returns CDR1 DFQATT and CDR2 SNEGSKA (reference sequence). CDR3 length: 15 amino acids. Germline trimming cut 5 bases from V and 4 bases from J; bases unmatched to any gene: 5.

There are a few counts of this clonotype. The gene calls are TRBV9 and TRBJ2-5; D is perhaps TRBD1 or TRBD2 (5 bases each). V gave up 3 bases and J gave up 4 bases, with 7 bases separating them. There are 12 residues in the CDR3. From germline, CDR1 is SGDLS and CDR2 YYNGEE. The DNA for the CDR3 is TGTGCCAGCAGCGCCGGGACAGAGACCCAGTACTTC. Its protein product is CASSAGTETQYF. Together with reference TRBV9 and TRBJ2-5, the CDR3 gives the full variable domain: DSGVTQTPKHLITATGQRVTLRCSPRSGDLSVYWYQQSLDQGLQFLIQYYNGEERAKGNILERFSAQQFPDLHSELNLSSLELGDSALYFCASSAGTETQYFGPGTRLLVL.